This T cell receptor (beta chain) came from a study of cytomegalovirus exposure and HLA in healthy donors. About the study: There were fewer than 130 million unique TCR beta sequences, drawn from 200 million or so T cells, in an earlier analysis. Study-level results: Later analysis showed most CMV-associated TCR beta chains appearing HLA-restricted.

Worth noting for this clone: Its antigen is not known.

Vbeta (60) and Jbeta (13) primers were used in the PCR. The repertoire was sequenced with immunoSEQ multiplex PCR; TCRdb's copy has only in-frame clones and lacks some. The sample lists about 190,000 clones, just under 80% occurring once. Material for sequencing was PBMCs. The sequence was collected from a woman aged 25 to 45 in good health and CMV-seropositive.

Here the CDR3 DNA reads TGTGCCAGCAAGAATGGGAGACCAGTCCGGCATGAGCAGTTCTTC. Translated: CASKNGRPVRHEQFF. The chain employs TRBV2 and TRBJ2-1, with D perhaps TRBD2 (5 bases). The germline V gene encodes CDR1 SNHLY and CDR2 FYNNEI. Trimming took off 7 bases at V and 8 bases at J, with 21 bases between the two ends. The CDR3 contains 15 residues.